A single T cell receptor (beta chain) is shown here with its context. Antigen specificity is unknown. This sample is part of a study of blood T cells in healthy people across ages. The V end lost 6 bases, the J end lost 10 bases, and 12 bases lay between the germline ends. Germline V lookup: CDR1 KGHDR, CDR2 SFDVKD. The CDR3 is made up of 12 amino acids. The study's findings and limits: The long-lived group displayed more naive CD4+ cells, plus higher diversity, than the aged donors did.

Per sample, extraction of total RNA gave at least 5.5 micrograms in every case. The second PCR ran roughly 6 to 12 cycles with a sample-barcoded 5' primer and J-beta primers. One entry per CDR3 protein results from TCRdb running MiXCR on the 5' RACE reads. The sample includes roughly 1,700,000 distinct CDR3 sequences, roughly 27% of them seen just once. Sequencing used blood. This TCR was sampled from a woman aged 25 to 39 in good health. The rearrangement links TRBV24-1 to TRBJ2-1, with a tentative D call TRBD2 (6 bases). In DNA form, the CDR3 reads TGTGCCACCAGTCCGGGAGTCGGCGAGCAGTTCTTC. Its protein is CATSPGVGEQFF.